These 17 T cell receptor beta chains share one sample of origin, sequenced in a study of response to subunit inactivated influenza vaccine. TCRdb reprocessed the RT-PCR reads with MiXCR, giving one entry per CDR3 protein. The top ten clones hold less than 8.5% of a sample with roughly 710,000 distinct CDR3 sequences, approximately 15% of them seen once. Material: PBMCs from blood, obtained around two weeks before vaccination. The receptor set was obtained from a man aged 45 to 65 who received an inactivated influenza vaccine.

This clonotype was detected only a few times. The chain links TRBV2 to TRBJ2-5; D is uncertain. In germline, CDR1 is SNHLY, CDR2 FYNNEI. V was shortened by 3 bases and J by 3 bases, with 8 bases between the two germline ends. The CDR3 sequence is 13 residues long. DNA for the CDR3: TGTGCCAGCAGTGAGGGTAGGAAAGAGACCCAGTACTTC. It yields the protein CASSEGRKETQYF.

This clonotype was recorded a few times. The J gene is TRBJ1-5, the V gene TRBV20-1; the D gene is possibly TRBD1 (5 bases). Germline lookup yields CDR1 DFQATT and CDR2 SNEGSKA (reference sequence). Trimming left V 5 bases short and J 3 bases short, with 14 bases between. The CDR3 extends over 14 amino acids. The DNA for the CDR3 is TGCAGTGCTCAATCGTGGGGCTCCAATCAGCCCCAGCATTTT. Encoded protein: CSAQSWGSNQPQHF.

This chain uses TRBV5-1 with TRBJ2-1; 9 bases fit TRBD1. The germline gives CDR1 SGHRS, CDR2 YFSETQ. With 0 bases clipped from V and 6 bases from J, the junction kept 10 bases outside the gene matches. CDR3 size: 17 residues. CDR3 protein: CASSLVSGTGWVNEQFF. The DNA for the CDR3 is TGCGCCAGCAGCTTGGTTTCCGGGACAGGGTGGGTCAATGAGCAGTTCTTC.

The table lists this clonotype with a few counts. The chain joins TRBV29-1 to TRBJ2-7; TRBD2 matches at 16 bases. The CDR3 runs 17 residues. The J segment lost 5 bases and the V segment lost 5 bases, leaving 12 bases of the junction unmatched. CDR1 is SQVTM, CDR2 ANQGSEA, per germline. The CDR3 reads CSVRGTSGRAEVHEQYF. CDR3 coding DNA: TGCAGCGTTCGCGGGACTAGCGGGAGGGCCGAGGTCCACGAGCAGTACTTC.

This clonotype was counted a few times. The CDR3 sequence: CASSAIQGRDTQYF. In DNA, the CDR3 is TGTGCCAGCAGTGCCATACAGGGCCGTGATACGCAGTATTTT. This sequence joins TRBV6-1 and TRBJ2-3, with a weak D call TRBD1 (6 bases). Per the germline V gene, CDR1 is MNHNS and CDR2 is SASEGT. The CDR3 contains 14 residues. V gave up 4 bases and J gave up 6 bases, with 14 bases separating them.

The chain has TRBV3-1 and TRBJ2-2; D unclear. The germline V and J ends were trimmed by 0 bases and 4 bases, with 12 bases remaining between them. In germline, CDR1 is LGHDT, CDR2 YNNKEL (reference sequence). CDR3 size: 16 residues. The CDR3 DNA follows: TGTGCCAGCAGCCAAGACGGCGGCAGGATCACCGGGGAGCTGTTTTTT. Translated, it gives CASSQDGGRITGELFF.

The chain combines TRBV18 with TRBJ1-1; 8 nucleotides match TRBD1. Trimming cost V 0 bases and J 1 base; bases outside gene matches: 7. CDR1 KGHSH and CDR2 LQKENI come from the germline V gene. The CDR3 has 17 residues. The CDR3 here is CASSPPEGQGANTEAFF. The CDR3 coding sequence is TGTGCCAGCTCACCACCGGAGGGTCAGGGGGCGAACACTGAAGCTTTCTTT.

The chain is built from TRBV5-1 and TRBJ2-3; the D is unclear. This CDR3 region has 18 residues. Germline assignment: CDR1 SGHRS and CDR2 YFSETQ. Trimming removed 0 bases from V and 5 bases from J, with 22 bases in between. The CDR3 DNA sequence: TGCGCCAGCAGCTTGGTTAGTCAGATCCCCCCGTCGCGAGATACGCAGTATTTT. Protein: CASSLVSQIPPSRDTQYF.

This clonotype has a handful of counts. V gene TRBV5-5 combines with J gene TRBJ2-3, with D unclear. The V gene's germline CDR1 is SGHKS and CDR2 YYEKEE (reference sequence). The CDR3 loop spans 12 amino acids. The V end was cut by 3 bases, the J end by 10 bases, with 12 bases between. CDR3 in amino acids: CASSSSENPQYF. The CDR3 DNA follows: TGTGCCAGCAGCTCTAGTGAGAACCCGCAGTATTTT.

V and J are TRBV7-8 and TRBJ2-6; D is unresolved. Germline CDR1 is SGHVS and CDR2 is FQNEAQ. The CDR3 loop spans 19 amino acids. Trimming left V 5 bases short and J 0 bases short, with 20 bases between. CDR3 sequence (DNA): TGTGCCAGCAGCCGAACCGGTAGTACAGCCAGCTCTGGGGCCAACGTCCTGACTTTC. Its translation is CASSRTGSTASSGANVLTF.

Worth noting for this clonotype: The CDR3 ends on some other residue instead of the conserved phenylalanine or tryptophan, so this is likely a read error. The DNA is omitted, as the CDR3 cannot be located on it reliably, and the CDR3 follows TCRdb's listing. The chain's CDR3 is CTLGGWRLL. The rearrangement uses TRBV20-1 and TRBJ1-1; the table names TRBD1, a call not compared with the DNA. Germline V gene data show CDR1 as DFQATT and CDR2 as SNEGSKA (reference sequence). The CDR3 sequence runs 9 residues, both termini included.

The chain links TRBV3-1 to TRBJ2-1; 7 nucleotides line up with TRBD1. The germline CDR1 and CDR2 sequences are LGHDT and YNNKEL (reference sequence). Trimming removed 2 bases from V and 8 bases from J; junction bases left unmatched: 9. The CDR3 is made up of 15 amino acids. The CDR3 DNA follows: TGTGCCAGCAGCCAAAAAGGCAGGGGGATAGATGAGCAGTTCTTC. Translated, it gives CASSQKGRGIDEQFF.

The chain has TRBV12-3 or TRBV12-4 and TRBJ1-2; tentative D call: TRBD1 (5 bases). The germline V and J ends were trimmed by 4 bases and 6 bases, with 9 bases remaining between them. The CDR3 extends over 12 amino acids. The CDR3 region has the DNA TGTGCCAGCAGTTCCCCAGGGCATGGCTACACCTTC. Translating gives CASSSPGHGYTF.

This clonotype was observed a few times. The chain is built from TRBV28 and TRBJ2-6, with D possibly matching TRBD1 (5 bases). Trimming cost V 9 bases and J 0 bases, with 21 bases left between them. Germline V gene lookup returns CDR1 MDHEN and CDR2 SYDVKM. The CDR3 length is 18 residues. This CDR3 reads CASQGLRGGSSGANVLTF. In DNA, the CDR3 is TGTGCCAGTCAAGGCCTTAGGGGTGGCTCCTCTGGGGCCAACGTCCTGACTTTC.

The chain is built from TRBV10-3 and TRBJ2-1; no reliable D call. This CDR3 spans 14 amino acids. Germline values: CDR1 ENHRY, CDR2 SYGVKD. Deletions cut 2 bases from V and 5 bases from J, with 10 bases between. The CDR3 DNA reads TGTGCCATCAGTGAGCCCCTGGTAAACAATGAGCAGTTCTTC. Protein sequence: CAISEPLVNNEQFF.

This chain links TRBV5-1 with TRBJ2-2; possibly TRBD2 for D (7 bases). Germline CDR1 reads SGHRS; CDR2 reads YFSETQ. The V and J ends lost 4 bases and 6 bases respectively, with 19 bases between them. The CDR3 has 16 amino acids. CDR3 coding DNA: TGCGCCAGCAGCGGCCAAGGGGGGGCCGAGTCCGGGGAGCTGTTTTTT. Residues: CASSGQGGAESGELFF.

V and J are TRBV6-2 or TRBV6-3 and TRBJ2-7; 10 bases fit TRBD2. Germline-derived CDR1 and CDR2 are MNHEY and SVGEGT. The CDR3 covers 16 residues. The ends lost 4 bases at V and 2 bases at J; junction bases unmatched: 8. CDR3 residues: CASSFFTSGTPYEQYF. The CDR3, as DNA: TGTGCCAGCAGTTTTTTTACTAGCGGGACCCCCTACGAGCAGTACTTC.